Below are 9 T cell receptor beta chains sequenced from a single sample in a study of regulatory T cells in long-lasting Graves disease. Building of the TCR beta libraries involved iRepertoire HTBI primers and Arm-PCR of CDR3 regions. TCRdb reprocessed the multiplex PCR reads via MiXCR and lists one record per CDR3 protein. The sample holds 450,000 to 600,000 distinct CDR3 sequences; roughly 15% are singletons and the top ten take 9% to 15%. Time point denoted: newly diagnosed GD, antithyroid drugs for less than 3 months. There was RNA extracted from PBMCs, and the TCR library was made from it. These sequences were also reported in another study, on T cells in Graves' hyperthyroidism and ophthalmopathy.

Sequencing used peripheral blood mononuclear cells (PBMCs), obtained at new diagnosis, from a patient treated with antithyroid drugs. The receptors stem from a man between 35 and 55 years old with Graves disease.

Comment on this clonotype: A much more abundant neighbour one base away suggests this may be a read error. This chain connects TRBV5-1 to TRBJ2-5, with D perhaps TRBD1 (6 bases). V was trimmed by 4 bases and J by 11 bases, leaving 21 bases between them. There are 14 residues in the CDR3. Germline V gives CDR1 SGHRS, CDR2 YFSETQ. CDR3 loop: CASSTDRSYNEQYF. DNA for the CDR3: TGCGCCAGCAGCACCGACAGGAGCTACAATGAGCAGTACTTC.

The sample holds many counts of this clonotype. This chain links TRBV7-9 with TRBJ2-7, with D unclear. CDR1 is SEHNR and CDR2 is FQNEAQ in the germline V gene (reference sequence). This CDR3 comprises 12 residues. V was cut by 4 bases and J by 6 bases, with 10 bases left in between. The CDR3 region has the DNA TGTGCCAGCAGCTCCGACTCTTTCGAGCAGTACTTC. It translates to CASSSDSFEQYF.

This chain links TRBV6-9 with TRBJ1-6, with D unclear. Germline loops: CDR1 MNHGY, CDR2 SVAAGI. This CDR3 spans 19 amino acids. V was clipped by 3 bases and J by 2 bases, with 20 bases between them. The CDR3 region is CASSYDRARGTAYNSPLHF. CDR3 in DNA: TGTGCCAGCAGTTACGACCGGGCTCGGGGAACGGCCTATAATTCACCCCTCCACTTT.

Only a few counts were recorded for this clonotype. The chain carries TRBV3-1 and TRBJ1-6, with D possibly matching TRBD1 (6 bases). Between the trimmed V and J ends, which lost 4 bases and 3 bases, there was a span of 16 bases. Germline V CDR1 and CDR2: LGHDT, YNNKEL (reference sequence). CDR3 size: 17 residues. CDR3 region: CASSPEPGAGYNSPLHF. The CDR3 DNA follows: TGTGCCAGCAGCCCCGAACCGGGGGCAGGCTATAATTCACCCCTCCACTTT.

This clonotype was found once. This could be a read error, since a much larger clone is one nucleotide away. This chain joins TRBV11-2 and TRBJ1-4; the D gene is possibly TRBD1 (6 bases). Germline V gene data show CDR1 as SGHAT and CDR2 as FQNNGV. Between the trimmed V and J ends, which lost 1 base and 3 bases, there was a span of 9 bases. This CDR3 spans 15 amino acids. CDR3 in amino acids: CASSLGYRANEKLFF. The CDR3 DNA reads as TGTGCCAGCAGCTTAGGTTACAGGGCTAATGAAAAACTGTTTTTT.

This clonotype was detected ten times or more. This chain connects TRBV7-9 to TRBJ2-5; 9 bases fit TRBD2. Per germline, CDR1 SEHNR and CDR2 FQNEAQ (reference sequence). Losses at the gene ends were 4 bases for V and 2 bases for J; bases not matched to a gene: 2. The CDR3 runs 14 residues. DNA for the CDR3: TGTGCCAGCAGCTGGACTAGCGATCAAGAGACCCAGTACTTC. This translates into CASSWTSDQETQYF.

With regard to this clonotype: At one boundary the junction diverges from the germline segment, which might be a read error. The J gene is TRBJ2-5, the V gene TRBV7-7; 8 nucleotides agree with TRBD1. From germline, CDR1 is SSHAT and CDR2 FNYEAQ (reference sequence). The CDR3 sequence is 15 residues long. The CDR3: CASSLGQGTAETQYF. CDR3 bases: TGTGCTAGCAGCCTCGGACAGGGTACGGCAGAGACCCAGTACTTC.

This clonotype was observed many times. The V call is TRBV3-1, the J call TRBJ2-1; 13 bases match TRBD2. V was clipped by 0 bases and J by 8 bases; unmatched bases: 16. This CDR3 has 20 amino acids. The germline V gene encodes CDR1 LGHDT and CDR2 YNNKEL (reference sequence). CDR3 residues: CASSQDLGLAGVALGDEQFF. The CDR3 DNA reads as TGTGCCAGCAGCCAAGACCTCGGACTAGCGGGAGTAGCGCTTGGGGATGAGCAGTTCTTC.

The rearrangement links TRBV12-3 or TRBV12-4 to TRBJ2-5; D possibly uses TRBD1 or TRBD2 (5 bases each). The length of the CDR3 is 13 residues. Trimming took 4 bases from V and 0 from J, leaving 6 bases between them. CDR3 nucleotide sequence: TGTGCCAGCAGTTCGGGACACCAAGAGACCCAGTACTTC. Protein product: CASSSGHQETQYF.